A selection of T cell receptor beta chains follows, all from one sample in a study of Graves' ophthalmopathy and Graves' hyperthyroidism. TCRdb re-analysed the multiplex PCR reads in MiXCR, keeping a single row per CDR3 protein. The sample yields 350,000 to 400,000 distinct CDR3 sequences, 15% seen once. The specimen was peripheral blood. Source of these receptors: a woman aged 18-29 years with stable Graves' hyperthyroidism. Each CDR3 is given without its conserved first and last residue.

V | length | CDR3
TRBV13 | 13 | ASSLVAGGPYEQY
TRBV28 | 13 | ASSSDRTWNTEAF
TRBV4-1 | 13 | ASSQVEQGAQPQH
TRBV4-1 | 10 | ATQGSGNTIY
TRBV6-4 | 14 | ASSEGQNSGANVLT
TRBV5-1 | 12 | ASSFEMSSYEQY
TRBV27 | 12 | ASSLRTGITEAF
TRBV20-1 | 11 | SARRGDYQPQH
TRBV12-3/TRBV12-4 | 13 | ASSFDRDSYQPQH
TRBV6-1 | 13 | ASSEDRGRVYEQY
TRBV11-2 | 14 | ASSPHGTSGTDTQY
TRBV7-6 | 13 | ASSLARGLKYEQY
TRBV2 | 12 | ASRMTGGTDGYT
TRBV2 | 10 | ASSESGQRAF
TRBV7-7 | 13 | ASSLGRGGTDTQY
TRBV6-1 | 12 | ASSRTASNQPQH
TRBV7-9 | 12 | ASSLGDSYYGYT
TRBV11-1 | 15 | ASSLVTGEGSNQPQH
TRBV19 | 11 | ASSIGVGTEAF
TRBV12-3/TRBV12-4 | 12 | ASSLATGHYGYT
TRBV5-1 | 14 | ASSGTTGDSNYGYT
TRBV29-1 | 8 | SVSGETQY
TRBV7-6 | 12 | ASSLSTSGVEQY
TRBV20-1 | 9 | SASTGETQY
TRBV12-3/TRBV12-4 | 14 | ASSWKTGLSGNTIY
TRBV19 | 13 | ASALGTVSNQPQH
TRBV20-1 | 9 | SAGTIETQY
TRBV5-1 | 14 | ASSFTPGTGTYEQY
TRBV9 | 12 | ASSVSAGDQPQH
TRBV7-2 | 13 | ASSLAGGSNQPQH